These 32 T cell receptor beta chains share one sample of origin, sequenced in a study of T cell changes during pregnancy in multiple sclerosis. Clones were sequenced by immunoSEQ multiplex PCR, and TCRdb holds only the in-frame ones, with some missing. The repertoire holds over 80,000 clones, with roughly nine tenths as singletons. This specimen was peripheral blood, taken in the second trimester of pregnancy. Receptor source: a female donor in good health, enrolled as a control in a pregnancy study.

The rearrangement uses TRBV4-3 and TRBJ1-2; TRBD1 aligns across 10 bases. V lost 3 bases to trimming and J lost 9 bases; unmatched junction nucleotides: 13. The germline CDR1 and CDR2 sequences are LGHNA and YSLEER. This CDR3 contains 16 residues. CDR3 in DNA: TGCGCCAGCAGCCACGGACGACAGGGGGCGTTTCGTAGCTACACCTTC. Translation: CASSHGRQGAFRSYTF.

The chain joins TRBV19 to TRBJ2-5, with TRBD2 matching over 7 bases. With V trimmed by 2 bases and J by 7 bases, 10 bases remained unmatched. CDR1 is LNHDA and CDR2 is SQIVND in the germline V gene (reference sequence). The CDR3 is made up of 15 amino acids. CDR3 bases: TGTGCCAGTAGTATAACAGGCGGGAGAAGGGGGACCCAGTACTTC. Its translation: CASSITGGRRGTQYF.

This CDR3 reads CASSQGQNYGYTF. The DNA of the CDR3 is TGCGCCAGCAGCCAAGGACAGAACTATGGCTACACCTTC. This rearrangement joins TRBV5-1 to TRBJ1-2; D is perhaps TRBD1 (6 bases). V gave up 4 bases and J gave up 2 bases, with 9 bases separating them. The CDR3 has 13 residues. Per the germline V gene, CDR1 is SGHRS and CDR2 is YFSETQ.

The chain is built from TRBV4-1 and TRBJ2-2; TRBD2 matches at 11 bases. With V trimmed by 6 bases and J by 1 base, 4 bases remained unmatched. Germline V gene data show CDR1 as MGHRA and CDR2 as YSYEKL. This CDR3 is 16 amino acids long. The chain's CDR3 is CASSLGLAGNTGELFF. CDR3 in DNA: TGCGCCAGCAGTCTCGGACTAGCGGGGAACACCGGGGAGCTGTTTTTT.

This clone was seen just once. This sequence joins TRBV5-1 and TRBJ1-6; 9 bases are a match to TRBD1. The CDR3 is made up of 16 amino acids. CDR1 and CDR2 (germline): SGHRS, YFSETQ. The trim removed 4 bases at V and 5 bases at J, leaving 7 bases unmatched. This CDR3 is CASSTLQGANNSPLHF. The CDR3 DNA sequence: TGCGCCAGCAGCACACTACAGGGGGCAAATAATTCACCCCTCCACTTT.

This chain joins TRBV27 and TRBJ1-2; D remains ambiguous. The CDR3 is made up of 13 amino acids. Per germline, CDR1 MNHEY and CDR2 SMNVEV (reference sequence). The V end was cut by 3 bases, the J end by 8 bases, with 13 bases between. The CDR3 spells CASSLAGLRGYTF. The DNA of the CDR3 is TGTGCCAGCAGTTTGGCCGGGTTGAGAGGCTACACCTTC.

The chain recombines TRBV7-9 with TRBJ1-1, with TRBD1 identical over 8 bases. Germline loops: CDR1 SEHNR, CDR2 FQNEAQ (reference sequence). Trimming removed 4 bases from V and 4 bases from J; junction bases left unmatched: 5. The CDR3 contains 14 residues. The CDR3 loop is CASSSRQGSTEAFF. CDR3 in DNA: TGTGCCAGCAGCTCACGACAGGGGAGCACTGAAGCTTTCTTT.

This clone appeared a single time. This chain connects TRBV23-1 to TRBJ1-1, with no clear D. TRBV23-1 falls under the ORF class, with uncertain function. Trimming stripped 7 bases from V and 3 bases from J, with 15 bases between. This CDR3 is 14 amino acids long. The CDR3 DNA sequence: TGCGCCAGCACACGTCAACTCTATTACACTGAAGCTTTCTTT. Translation: CASTRQLYYTEAFF.

The chain recombines TRBV4-3 with TRBJ1-1, with D uncertain. Germline values: CDR1 LGHNA, CDR2 YSLEER. Trimming left V 2 bases short and J 4 bases short, with 14 bases between. The CDR3 contains 15 residues. The chain's CDR3 is CASSQSVSMGTEAFF. DNA for the CDR3: TGCGCCAGCAGCCAAAGCGTTAGTATGGGCACTGAAGCTTTCTTT.

The V and J genes are TRBV6-4 and TRBJ2-1, with TRBD1 matching 10 bases. This CDR3 has 16 residues. The V gene end was trimmed by 0 bases and the J gene end by 8 bases; junction bases not matched to a gene: 7. The germline gives CDR1 MRHNA, CDR2 SNTAGT. The CDR3 sequence: CASSDSADRGYDEQFF. The CDR3 DNA is TGTGCCAGCAGTGACTCAGCGGACAGGGGGTACGATGAGCAGTTCTTC.

This clone showed up just once. The chain employs TRBV2 and TRBJ2-7; 10 nucleotides match TRBD1. The CDR3 runs 13 residues. CDR1 is SNHLY, CDR2 FYNNEI, per germline. The V and J ends lost 6 bases and 2 bases, in that order; junction bases with no gene match: 1. CDR3 nucleotides: TGTGCCAGCAGGGGGACAGGGGCCTACGAGCAGTACTTC. Residues: CASRGTGAYEQYF.

The chain joins TRBV27 to TRBJ1-1, with TRBD1 identical over 9 bases. Per germline, CDR1 MNHEY and CDR2 SMNVEV (reference sequence). With 9 bases clipped from V and 5 bases from J, the junction kept 10 bases outside the gene matches. CDR3 length equals 14 residues. This CDR3 reads CASSRGQGFTEAFF. The CDR3 DNA reads as TGTGCCAGTTCAAGAGGACAGGGGTTTACTGAAGCTTTCTTT.

In this sample, this clone turned up once. The junction does not match germline at one end; this may be a read error. The chain employs TRBV6-1 and TRBJ2-1; 8 nucleotides line up with TRBD1. Germline-derived CDR1 and CDR2 are MNHNS and SASEGT. The CDR3 totals 15 residues. The CDR3 loop reads CASREDRGVSNEQFF. DNA for the CDR3: TGTGCCAGCAGGGAAGACAGGGGAGTGTCCAATGAGCAGTTCTTC.

The chain couples TRBV19 to TRBJ2-7; tentative D call: TRBD1 (5 bases). This CDR3 has 13 amino acids. The V and J ends lost 1 base and 6 bases respectively, with 10 bases between them. Germline CDR1 and CDR2: LNHDA and SQIVND (reference sequence). The CDR3 DNA reads TGTGCCAGTAGTATAGCACAGGCGACCGAGCAGTACTTC. Residues: CASSIAQATEQYF.

This clone was recorded once. The V gene is TRBV5-1, the J gene TRBJ2-3; 11 bases map to TRBD2. The CDR3 length is 16 residues. Germline CDR1 reads SGHRS; CDR2 reads YFSETQ. The V gene end was trimmed by 3 bases and the J gene end by 4 bases; junction bases not matched to a gene: 7. CDR3 bases: TGCGCCAGCAGCTCCACTAGCGGGAGTTTCGCAGATACGCAGTATTTT. Translation: CASSSTSGSFADTQYF.

This chain connects TRBV5-1 to TRBJ1-1, with TRBD1 as a possible D gene (5 bases). The CDR3 spans 16 residues. Germline V gene sequence: CDR1 SGHRS, CDR2 YFSETQ. Deletions cut 0 bases from V and 7 bases from J, with 19 bases between. The CDR3 loop is CASSLGRQTTSLEAFF. Written as DNA, the CDR3 is TGCGCCAGCAGCTTGGGGAGACAGACGACCTCACTTGAAGCTTTCTTT.

The chain couples TRBV18 to TRBJ2-5; TRBD1 is a possible D gene (6 bases). The germline V gene encodes CDR1 KGHSH and CDR2 LQKENI. The CDR3 is 15 residues long. The V and J ends lost 6 bases and 0 bases respectively, with 14 bases between them. CDR3 sequence: CASSLTGLYQETQYF. The CDR3 bases are TGTGCCAGCTCCCTCACAGGGCTTTACCAAGAGACCCAGTACTTC.

V gene TRBV7-2 combines with J gene TRBJ2-3; D possibly corresponds to TRBD2 (6 bases). Germline lookup yields CDR1 SGHTA and CDR2 FQGNSA. This CDR3 has 14 residues. Trimming removed 10 bases at V and 0 bases at J, with 14 bases between. CDR3 region: CATRGGVSTDTQYF. The DNA for the CDR3 is TGTGCCACCCGAGGAGGGGTTAGCACAGATACGCAGTATTTT.

V is TRBV5-1 and J is TRBJ1-2; TRBD1 matches at 8 bases. Losses at the gene ends were 1 base for V and 5 bases for J; bases not matched to a gene: 7. This CDR3 has 15 amino acids. CDR1 and CDR2 from the germline V gene are SGHRS and YFSETQ. The chain's CDR3 is CASSLRQGAKYGYTF. Here the CDR3 DNA reads TGCGCCAGCAGCTTGAGGCAGGGGGCGAAGTATGGCTACACCTTC. The whole variable domain, remainder taken from reference TRBV5-1 and TRBJ1-2, is KAGVTQTPRYLIKTRGQQVTLSCSPISGHRSVSWYQQTPGQGLQFLFEYFSETQRNKGNFPGRFSGRQFSNSRSEMNVSTLELGDSALYLCASSLRQGAKYGYTFGSGTRLTVV.

This chain uses TRBV19 with TRBJ1-1; D is possibly TRBD1 (6 bases). The CDR3 totals 15 residues. Trimming removed 4 bases at V and 4 bases at J, with 16 bases between. Germline V gene data show CDR1 as LNHDA and CDR2 as SQIVND (reference sequence). In nucleotides, the CDR3 is TGTGCCAGTAGTAGAGGCGGAACAGGGAGCACTGAAGCTTTCTTT. This codes for CASSRGGTGSTEAFF.

V is TRBV29-1 and J is TRBJ2-3; D perhaps matches TRBD2 (7 bases). The CDR3 loop spans 15 amino acids. The germline V gene has CDR1 SQVTM and CDR2 ANQGSEA. V was pared by 7 bases and J by 4 bases, with 21 bases between. CDR3 sequence (DNA): TGCAGCGCCGCTCAGGGCGGGGGCGCGGCAGATACGCAGTATTTT. Protein: CSAAQGGGAADTQYF.

The chain links TRBV6-5 to TRBJ1-2; no clear D gene. Trimming stripped 8 bases from V and 4 bases from J, with 14 bases between. This CDR3 region has 13 residues. Germline assignment: CDR1 MNHEY and CDR2 SVGAGI. CDR3 region: CASSSRGSYGYTF. CDR3 bases: TGTGCCAGCTCCTCCCGCGGCAGCTATGGCTACACCTTC.

The chain employs TRBV19 and TRBJ2-2; 13 bases line up with TRBD2. The CDR3 is 16 amino acids. Trimming cost V 4 bases and J 5 bases; bases outside gene matches: 4. Germline V gene sequence: CDR1 LNHDA, CDR2 SQIVND (reference sequence). DNA of the CDR3: TGTGCCAGTAGTAGACTAGCGGGAGGAGGGACCGGGGAGCTGTTTTTT. It specifies CASSRLAGGGTGELFF.

This clone was counted a single time. The chain employs TRBV5-3 and TRBJ2-5, with D unresolved. Being an ORF, TRBV5-3 has a function that is uncertain. The CDR3 consists of 13 residues. Trimming removed 6 bases from V and 4 bases from J, with 13 bases in between. The CDR3 is CARTVLGRETQYF. In DNA, the CDR3 is TGTGCCAGAACGGTGCTTGGGCGAGAGACCCAGTACTTC.

The chain links TRBV15 to TRBJ1-1; 8 bases align to TRBD1. This CDR3 region has 15 residues. Germline loops: CDR1 LNHNV, CDR2 YYDKDF (reference sequence). V gave up 5 bases and J gave up 1 base; unmatched junction bases: 6. CDR3 DNA sequence: TGTGCCACCAGCGGGCGACAGGGGCCGAACACTGAAGCTTTCTTT. Its protein is CATSGRQGPNTEAFF.

This chain uses TRBV6-1 with TRBJ1-2; D might be TRBD1 (5 bases). V was trimmed by 3 bases and J by 4 bases, leaving 18 bases between them. This CDR3 is built from 16 residues. Germline V gives CDR1 MNHNS, CDR2 SASEGT. CDR3 coding DNA: TGTGCCAGCAGTGATTGGGGGGTCGGCAAAGCCTATGGCTACACCTTC. This encodes CASSDWGVGKAYGYTF.

The chain recombines TRBV5-1 with TRBJ2-1; 11 positions match TRBD2. The germline V gene encodes CDR1 SGHRS and CDR2 YFSETQ. The CDR3 covers 15 residues. Germline trimming cut 2 bases from V and 5 bases from J; bases unmatched to any gene: 3. The CDR3 loop reads CASSFGLAGDNEQFF. The DNA of the CDR3 is TGCGCCAGCAGCTTCGGACTAGCGGGTGACAATGAGCAGTTCTTC. The full variable domain, rest sourced from reference TRBV5-1 and TRBJ2-1, is KAGVTQTPRYLIKTRGQQVTLSCSPISGHRSVSWYQQTPGQGLQFLFEYFSETQRNKGNFPGRFSGRQFSNSRSEMNVSTLELGDSALYLCASSFGLAGDNEQFFGPGTRLTVL.

The rearrangement links TRBV7-2 to TRBJ2-3; TRBD2 matches 7 bases. V was pared by 0 bases and J by 6 bases, with 6 bases of the junction left unmatched. Germline loops: CDR1 SGHTA, CDR2 FQGNSA. There are 15 residues in the CDR3. This CDR3 reads CASSLARWGGDTQYF. The CDR3 nucleotides read TGTGCCAGCAGCTTAGCCAGGTGGGGAGGGGATACGCAGTATTTT.

This clone was observed a single time. The chain couples TRBV18 to TRBJ2-4; the D is unclear. V was shortened by 6 bases and J by 8 bases, with 8 bases between the two germline ends. CDR3 size: 11 residues. Germline CDR1 KGHSH, CDR2 LQKENI. Here the CDR3 DNA reads TGTGCCAGCTCTTTCGAGGACATTCAGTACTTC. This translates into CASSFEDIQYF.

This chain connects TRBV28 to TRBJ2-3; TRBD2 is a possible D gene (6 bases). The ends were cut back, 5 bases at V and 1 base at J, with 13 bases in the middle. This CDR3 has 15 amino acids. CDR1 is MDHEN and CDR2 is SYDVKM in the germline V gene. The CDR3 loop is CASSLIAVRTDTQYF. CDR3 DNA: TGTGCCAGCAGTCTTATAGCGGTACGCACAGATACGCAGTATTTT.

This clone has just a few counts. The V gene is TRBV11-2, the J gene TRBJ2-7; a possible D gene is TRBD2 (5 bases). From germline, CDR1 is SGHAT and CDR2 FQNNGV. This CDR3 is 13 amino acids long. V lost 1 base and J lost 1, with 5 bases in between. CDR3 loop: CASSLGGSYEQYF. CDR3 DNA: TGTGCCAGCAGCTTAGGCGGGTCCTACGAGCAGTACTTC. Supplemented by reference TRBV11-2 and TRBJ2-7, the full variable domain reads EAGVAQSPRYKIIEKRQSVAFWCNPISGHATLYWYQQILGQGPKLLIQFQNNGVVDDSQLPKDRFSAERLKGVDSTLKIQPAKLEDSAVYLCASSLGGSYEQYFGPGTRLTVT.

J is TRBJ2-3 and V is TRBV10-3; D unclear. This CDR3 comprises 15 residues. Germline V CDR1 and CDR2: ENHRY, SYGVKD. The germline V and J ends were trimmed by 3 bases and 0 bases, with 10 bases remaining between them. Here the CDR3 DNA reads TGTGCCATCAGTGACGGTATAGCTAGCACAGATACGCAGTATTTT. The encoded protein is CAISDGIASTDTQYF.